Reported below is one TCR beta chain. The sample originates from a study of control samples from healthy donors and cancer patients. Using immunoSEQ multiplex PCR, the repertoire was profiled, and TCRdb retains in-frame clones only, with some absent. Altogether around 75,000 clones are present, 85% to 95% being singletons, with the ten largest covering more than 5%. The CDR3 runs to 13 residues. CDR1 and CDR2 (germline): SGHTA, FQGNSA. V dropped 7 bases and J dropped 7 bases, with 16 bases sitting between them. This TCR was recovered from a woman in her sixties in good health. This chain links TRBV7-2 with TRBJ1-1; no clear D gene. The sample taken for sequencing was blood. DNA for the CDR3: TGTGCCAGCACCTTGGTGAGGAGCCTTGAAGCTTTCTTT. It yields the protein CASTLVRSLEAFF. Full variable domain (remainder filled in from reference TRBV7-2 and TRBJ1-1): GAGVSQSPSNKVTEKGKDVELRCDPISGHTALYWYRQSLGQGLEFLIYFQGNSAPDKSGLPSDRFSAERTGGSVSTLTIQRTQQEDSAVYLCASTLVRSLEAFFGQGTRLTVV.